These T cell receptor beta chains were read from a single sample in a study of blood T cell repertoires in COVID-19. Clones were sequenced by immunoSEQ multiplex PCR, and TCRdb holds only the in-frame ones, with some missing. The table includes roughly 120,000 clones, 86% detected once. The sequenced sample was peripheral blood. These TCRs come from a human donor in a cohort sampled during active COVID-19. The CDR3 runs from the conserved cysteine through the conserved F or W. The order of the fields is clone size, J gene, V gene, D gene, CDR3 DNA, CDR3 protein. A D gene is named only where the DNA matches it firmly. Clone size is given for some rows only: seen once, a few or many times, or a class if the clone is expanded.

few,TRBJ1-1,TRBV7-3,-,TGTGCCAGCAGCTTAGGCGGGGGGATGAACACTGAAGCTTTCTTT,CASSLGGGMNTEAFF
once,TRBJ1-2,TRBV28,-,TGTGCCAGCAGTATAACTGCGATTACTTTGAGGAATGGCTACACCTTC,CASSITAITLRNGYTF
-,TRBJ1-3,TRBV2,-,TGTGCCGCATCCGGGGGGGGTGAAAACACCATATATTTT,CAASGGGENTIYF
-,TRBJ2-7,TRBV2,-,TGTGCCAGCGTGGCCAACTCCTACGAGCAGTACTTC,CASVANSYEQYF
-,TRBJ1-4,TRBV6-2/TRBV6-3,-,TGTGCCAGCAGTTTAAAGCCCCGAGGGGAAAAACTGTTTTTT,CASSLKPRGEKLFF
-,TRBJ1-2,TRBV18,-,TGTGCCAGCTCACCGGCAGGGCCCAACTATGGCTACACCTTC,CASSPAGPNYGYTF
-,TRBJ2-7,TRBV6-2/TRBV6-3,-,TGTGCCAGCAGTTACTCGATAAGAGGGAACTCCTACGAGCAGTACTTC,CASSYSIRGNSYEQYF
-,TRBJ2-7,TRBV7-9,TRBD2,TGTGCCAGCAGCTCGGCGGGAGGCTACGAGCAGTACTTC,CASSSAGGYEQYF
-,TRBJ2-5,TRBV30,-,TGTGCCTGGAGTGTGGGTAGCGGCCAAGAGACCCAGTACTTC,CAWSVGSGQETQYF
-,TRBJ2-7,TRBV14,-,TGTGCCAGCAGCCAAGTCTACGGGAGTACGTACGAGCAGTACTTC,CASSQVYGSTYEQYF